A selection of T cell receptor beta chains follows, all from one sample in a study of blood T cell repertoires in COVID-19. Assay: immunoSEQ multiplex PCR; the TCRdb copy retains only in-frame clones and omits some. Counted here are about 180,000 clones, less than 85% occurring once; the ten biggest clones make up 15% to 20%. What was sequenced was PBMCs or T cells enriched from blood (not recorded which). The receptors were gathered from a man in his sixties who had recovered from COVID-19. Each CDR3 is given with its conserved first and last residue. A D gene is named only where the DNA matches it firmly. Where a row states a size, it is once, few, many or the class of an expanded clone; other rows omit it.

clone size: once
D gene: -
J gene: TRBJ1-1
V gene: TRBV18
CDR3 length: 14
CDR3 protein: CASSLQGGRTEAFF
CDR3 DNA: TGTGCCAGCTCACTACAGGGTGGTAGAACTGAAGCTTTCTTT

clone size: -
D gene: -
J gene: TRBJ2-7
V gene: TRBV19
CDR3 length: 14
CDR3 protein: CASSIDHRDYEQYF
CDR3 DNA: TGTGCCAGTAGTATAGATCACCGAGACTACGAGCAGTACTTC

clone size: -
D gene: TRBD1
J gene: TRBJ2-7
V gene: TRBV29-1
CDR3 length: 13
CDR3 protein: CSVVRDRVEEQYF
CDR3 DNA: TGCAGCGTTGTCCGGGACAGGGTCGAAGAGCAGTACTTC

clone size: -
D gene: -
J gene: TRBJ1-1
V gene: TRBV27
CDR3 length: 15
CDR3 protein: CASSFKTALNTEAFF
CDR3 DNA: TGTGCCAGCAGTTTCAAGACAGCTCTGAACACTGAAGCTTTCTTT

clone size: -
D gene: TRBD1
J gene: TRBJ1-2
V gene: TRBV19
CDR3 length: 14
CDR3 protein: CASSSTGGNYGYTF
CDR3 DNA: TGTGCCAGTAGTTCGACAGGGGGCAACTATGGCTACACCTTC

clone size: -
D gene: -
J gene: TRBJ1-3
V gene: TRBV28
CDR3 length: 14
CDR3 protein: CASSSLSSGNTIYF
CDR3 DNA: TGTGCCAGCAGTTCGCTAAGCTCTGGAAACACCATATATTTT

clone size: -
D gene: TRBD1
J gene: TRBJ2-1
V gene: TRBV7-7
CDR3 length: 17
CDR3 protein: CASSPHDRGVRFNEQFF
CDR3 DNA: TGTGCTAGCAGCCCTCACGACAGGGGGGTAAGGTTCAATGAGCAGTTCTTC

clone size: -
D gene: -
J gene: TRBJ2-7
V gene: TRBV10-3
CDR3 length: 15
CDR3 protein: CAISEPRSSSYEQYF
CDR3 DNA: TGTGCCATCAGTGAACCTAGGTCAAGCTCCTACGAGCAGTACTTC

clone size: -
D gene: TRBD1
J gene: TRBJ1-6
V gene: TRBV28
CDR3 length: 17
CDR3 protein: CASSWGQGSSYNSPLHF
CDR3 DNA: TGTGCCAGCAGTTGGGGACAGGGTAGCTCCTATAATTCACCCCTCCACTTT

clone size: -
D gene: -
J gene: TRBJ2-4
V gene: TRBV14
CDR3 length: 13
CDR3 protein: CASSQKISGIQYF
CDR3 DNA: TGTGCCAGCAGCCAAAAGATCTCAGGGATTCAGTACTTC

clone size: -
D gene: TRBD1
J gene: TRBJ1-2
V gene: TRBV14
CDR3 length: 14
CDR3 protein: CASSQGQGFHGYTF
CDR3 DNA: TGTGCCAGCAGCCAAGGACAGGGCTTTCATGGCTACACCTTC

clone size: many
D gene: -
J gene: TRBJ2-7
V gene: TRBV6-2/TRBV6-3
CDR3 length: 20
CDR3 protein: CASSSRKGGTAFSHSYEQYF
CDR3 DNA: TGTGCCAGCAGTTCAAGGAAGGGCGGGACAGCTTTTAGCCATTCCTACGAGCAGTACTTC

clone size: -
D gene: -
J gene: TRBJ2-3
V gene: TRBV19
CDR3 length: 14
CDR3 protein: CASSIPHFTDTQYF
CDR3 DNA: TGTGCCAGTAGTATCCCCCATTTTACAGATACGCAGTATTTT

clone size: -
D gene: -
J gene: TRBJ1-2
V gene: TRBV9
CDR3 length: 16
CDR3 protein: CASSAAVEVGLFGYTF
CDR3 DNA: TGTGCCAGCAGCGCCGCGGTGGAGGTGGGTCTGTTCGGCTACACCTTC

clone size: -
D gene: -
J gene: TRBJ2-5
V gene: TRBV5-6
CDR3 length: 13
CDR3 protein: CASSPGQWETQYF
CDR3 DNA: TGTGCCAGCAGCCCAGGACAGTGGGAGACCCAGTACTTC

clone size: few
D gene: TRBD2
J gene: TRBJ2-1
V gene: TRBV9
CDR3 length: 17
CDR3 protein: CASSARDTSGMSHEQFF
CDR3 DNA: TGTGCCAGCAGCGCGCGGGACACTAGCGGGATGAGCCATGAGCAGTTCTTC

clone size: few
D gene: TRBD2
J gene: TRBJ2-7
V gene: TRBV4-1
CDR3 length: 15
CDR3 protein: CASSQVAGGGYEQYF
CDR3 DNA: TGCGCCAGCAGCCAAGTAGCGGGAGGGGGGTACGAGCAGTACTTC

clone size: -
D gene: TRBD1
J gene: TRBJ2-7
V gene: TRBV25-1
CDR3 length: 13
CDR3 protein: CASRRTGSYEQYF
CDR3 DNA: TGTGCCAGCCGCCGGACAGGGAGCTACGAGCAGTACTTC

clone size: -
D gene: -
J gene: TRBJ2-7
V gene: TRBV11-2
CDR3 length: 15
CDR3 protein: CASSLGSGSSYEQYF
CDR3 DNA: TGTGCCAGCAGCTTAGGCTCCGGGAGCTCCTACGAGCAGTACTTC

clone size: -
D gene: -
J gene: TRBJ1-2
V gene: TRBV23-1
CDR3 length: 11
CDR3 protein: CASRLQGCYTF
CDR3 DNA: TGCGCCAGCAGACTCCAGGGATGCTACACCTTC

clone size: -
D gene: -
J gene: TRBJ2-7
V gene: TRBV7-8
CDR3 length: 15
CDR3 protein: CASSPRRGRLYEQYF
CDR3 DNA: TGTGCCAGCAGCCCCCGCCGGGGGAGACTCTACGAGCAGTACTTC

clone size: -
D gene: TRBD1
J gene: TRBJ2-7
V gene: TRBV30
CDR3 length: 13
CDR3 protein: CAWGMGQGTEQYF
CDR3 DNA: TGTGCCTGGGGGATGGGACAGGGAACCGAGCAGTACTTC

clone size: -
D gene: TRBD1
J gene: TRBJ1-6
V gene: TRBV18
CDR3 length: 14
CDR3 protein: CASSDRVDNSPLHF
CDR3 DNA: TGTGCCAGCTCGGACAGGGTTGATAATTCACCCCTCCACTTT

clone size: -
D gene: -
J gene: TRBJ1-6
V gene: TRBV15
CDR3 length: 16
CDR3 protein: CATSRDRTGLNSPLHF
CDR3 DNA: TGTGCCACCAGCAGAGATCGAACAGGGCTTAATTCACCCCTCCACTTT

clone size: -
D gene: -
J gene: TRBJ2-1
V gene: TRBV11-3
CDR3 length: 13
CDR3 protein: CASSLARFGEQFF
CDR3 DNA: TGTGCCAGCAGCTTAGCGAGGTTCGGTGAGCAGTTCTTC

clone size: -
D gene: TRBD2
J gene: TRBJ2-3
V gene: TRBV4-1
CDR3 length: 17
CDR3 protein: CASSQDRSGGAIDTQYF
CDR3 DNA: TGCGCCAGCAGCCAAGATCGTAGCGGGGGGGCGATAGATACGCAGTATTTT

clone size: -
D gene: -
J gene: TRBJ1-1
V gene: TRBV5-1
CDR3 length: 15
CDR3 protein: CASSLAGRVNTEAFF
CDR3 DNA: TGCGCCAGCAGCTTGGCGGGCAGGGTGAACACTGAAGCTTTCTTT

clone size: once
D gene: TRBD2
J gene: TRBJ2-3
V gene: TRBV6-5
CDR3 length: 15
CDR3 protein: CASRVAGGHTDTQYF
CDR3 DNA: TGTGCCAGCAGGGTAGCGGGAGGTCACACAGATACGCAGTATTTT

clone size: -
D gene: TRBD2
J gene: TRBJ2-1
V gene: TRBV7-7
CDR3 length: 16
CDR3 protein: CASSLALAGGVNEQFF
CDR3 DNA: TGTGCTAGCAGCTTAGCACTAGCGGGAGGTGTTAATGAGCAGTTCTTC

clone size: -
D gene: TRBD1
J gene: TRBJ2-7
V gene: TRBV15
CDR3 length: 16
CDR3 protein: CATSRGNRGSTYEQYF
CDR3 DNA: TGTGCCACCAGCAGAGGAAACAGGGGTAGTACCTACGAGCAGTACTTC

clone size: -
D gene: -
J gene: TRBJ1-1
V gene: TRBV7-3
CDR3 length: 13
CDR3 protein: CASSSAPGTEAFF
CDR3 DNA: TGTGCCAGCAGCTCAGCCCCGGGGACTGAAGCTTTCTTT

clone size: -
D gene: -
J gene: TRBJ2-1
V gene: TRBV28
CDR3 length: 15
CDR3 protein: CASSLFRSFANEQFF
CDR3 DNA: TGTGCCAGCAGTTTATTTAGAAGTTTCGCCAATGAGCAGTTCTTC

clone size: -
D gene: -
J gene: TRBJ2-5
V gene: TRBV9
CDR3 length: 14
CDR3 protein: CASSARTTQETQYF
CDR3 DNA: TGTGCCAGCAGCGCCCGGACTACGCAAGAGACCCAGTACTTC

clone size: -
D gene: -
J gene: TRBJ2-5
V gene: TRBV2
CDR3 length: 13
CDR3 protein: CASSEGGSRTQYF
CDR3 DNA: TGTGCCAGCAGTGAGGGGGGTAGTCGGACCCAGTACTTC

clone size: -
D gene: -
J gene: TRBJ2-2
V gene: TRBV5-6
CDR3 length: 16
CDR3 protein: CASSQITSVDTGELFF
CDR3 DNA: TGTGCCAGCAGCCAGATTACCAGCGTCGACACCGGGGAGCTGTTTTTT

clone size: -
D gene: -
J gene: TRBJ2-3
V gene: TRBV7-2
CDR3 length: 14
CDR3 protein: CASSLVAPPDTQYF
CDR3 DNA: TGTGCCAGCAGCTTAGTAGCCCCCCCCGATACGCAGTATTTT

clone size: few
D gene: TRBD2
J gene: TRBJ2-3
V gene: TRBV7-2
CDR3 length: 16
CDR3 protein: CASSDRLAGGRDTQYF
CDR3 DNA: TGTGCCAGCAGCGACCGACTAGCGGGAGGGCGTGATACGCAGTATTTT

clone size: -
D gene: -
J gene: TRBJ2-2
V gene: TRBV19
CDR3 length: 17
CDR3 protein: CASSHRHRDANTGELFF
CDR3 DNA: TGTGCCAGTAGTCACCGGCACAGGGACGCGAACACCGGGGAGCTGTTTTTT

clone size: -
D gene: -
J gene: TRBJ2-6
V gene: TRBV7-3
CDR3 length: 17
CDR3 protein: CASSLTLTGSGANVLTF
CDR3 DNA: TGTGCCAGCAGCTTAACCCTAACCGGCTCTGGGGCCAACGTCCTGACTTTC

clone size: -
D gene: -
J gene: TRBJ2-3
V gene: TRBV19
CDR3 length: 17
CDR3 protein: CASSIHVGGRGTDTQYF
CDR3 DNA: TGTGCCAGTAGTATCCACGTGGGGGGGCGCGGCACAGATACGCAGTATTTT

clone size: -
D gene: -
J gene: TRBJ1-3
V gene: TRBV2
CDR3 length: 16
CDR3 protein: CASSYQGSRGGNTIYF
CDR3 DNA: TGTGCCAGCAGTTACCAGGGGTCACGAGGCGGAAACACCATATATTTT

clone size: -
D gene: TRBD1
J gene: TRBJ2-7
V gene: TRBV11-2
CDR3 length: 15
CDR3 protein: CASSRWGQTSYEQYF
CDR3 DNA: TGTGCCAGCAGCCGCTGGGGACAGACCTCCTACGAGCAGTACTTC

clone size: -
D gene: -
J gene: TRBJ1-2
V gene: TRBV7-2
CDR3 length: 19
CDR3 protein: CASSLGPNPRQVNLRGYTF
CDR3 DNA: TGTGCCAGCAGCTTAGGCCCGAACCCAAGACAGGTGAATTTGCGTGGCTACACCTTC

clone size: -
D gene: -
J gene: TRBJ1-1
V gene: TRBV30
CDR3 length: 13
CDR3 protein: CAWGKYSNTEAFF
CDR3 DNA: TGTGCCTGGGGCAAATACTCTAACACTGAAGCTTTCTTT

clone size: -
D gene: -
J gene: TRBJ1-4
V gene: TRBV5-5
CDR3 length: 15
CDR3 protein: CASSLDLGFNEKLFF
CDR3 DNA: TGTGCCAGCAGCTTGGATCTGGGCTTTAATGAAAAACTGTTTTTT

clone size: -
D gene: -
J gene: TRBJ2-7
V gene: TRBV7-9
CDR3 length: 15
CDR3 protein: CASSSTLRFTYEQYF
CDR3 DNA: TGTGCCAGCAGTTCCACCCTTCGGTTCACCTACGAGCAGTACTTC

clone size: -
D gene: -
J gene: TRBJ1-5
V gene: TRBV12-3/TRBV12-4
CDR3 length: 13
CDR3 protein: CASSLSGDQPQHF
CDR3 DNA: TGTGCCAGCAGTTTGTCGGGTGATCAGCCCCAGCATTTT

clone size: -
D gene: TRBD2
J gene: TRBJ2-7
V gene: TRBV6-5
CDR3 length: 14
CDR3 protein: CASSRTSVAYEQYF
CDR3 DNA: TGTGCCAGCAGCCGGACTAGCGTAGCCTACGAGCAGTACTTC

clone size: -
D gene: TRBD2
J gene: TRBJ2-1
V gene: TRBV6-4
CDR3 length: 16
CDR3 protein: CASSDSSGRGDNEQFF
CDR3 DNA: TGTGCCAGCAGTGACTCTAGCGGGAGAGGCGACAATGAGCAGTTCTTC

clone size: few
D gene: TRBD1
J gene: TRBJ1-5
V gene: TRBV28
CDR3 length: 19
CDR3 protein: CASSLFWVGTGLSNQPQHF
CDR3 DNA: TGTGCCAGCAGTTTATTTTGGGTCGGGACAGGACTCTCCAATCAGCCCCAGCATTTT

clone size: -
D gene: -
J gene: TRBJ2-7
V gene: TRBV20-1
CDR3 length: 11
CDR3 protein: CSARDQFEQYF
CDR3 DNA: TGCAGTGCTAGAGATCAATTCGAGCAGTACTTC

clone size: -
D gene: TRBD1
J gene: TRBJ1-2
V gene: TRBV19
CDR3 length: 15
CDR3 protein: CASSILTTGRNGYTF
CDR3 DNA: TGTGCCAGTAGTATACTAACGACAGGGCGGAATGGCTACACCTTC

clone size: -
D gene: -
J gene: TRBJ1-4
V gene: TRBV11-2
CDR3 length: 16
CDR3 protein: CASSLDGQGNVEKLFF
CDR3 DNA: TGTGCCAGCAGCTTAGATGGTCAGGGCAACGTTGAAAAACTGTTTTTT

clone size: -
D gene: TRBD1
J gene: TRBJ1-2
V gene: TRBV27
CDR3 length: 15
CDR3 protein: CASSMTGGEGYGYTF
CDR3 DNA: TGTGCCAGCAGTATGACAGGGGGAGAGGGCTATGGCTACACCTTC

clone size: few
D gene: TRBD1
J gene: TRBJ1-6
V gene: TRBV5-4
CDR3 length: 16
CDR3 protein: CASSPGTGGYNSPLHF
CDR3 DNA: TGTGCCAGCAGCCCAGGGACAGGGGGATATAATTCACCCCTCCACTTT